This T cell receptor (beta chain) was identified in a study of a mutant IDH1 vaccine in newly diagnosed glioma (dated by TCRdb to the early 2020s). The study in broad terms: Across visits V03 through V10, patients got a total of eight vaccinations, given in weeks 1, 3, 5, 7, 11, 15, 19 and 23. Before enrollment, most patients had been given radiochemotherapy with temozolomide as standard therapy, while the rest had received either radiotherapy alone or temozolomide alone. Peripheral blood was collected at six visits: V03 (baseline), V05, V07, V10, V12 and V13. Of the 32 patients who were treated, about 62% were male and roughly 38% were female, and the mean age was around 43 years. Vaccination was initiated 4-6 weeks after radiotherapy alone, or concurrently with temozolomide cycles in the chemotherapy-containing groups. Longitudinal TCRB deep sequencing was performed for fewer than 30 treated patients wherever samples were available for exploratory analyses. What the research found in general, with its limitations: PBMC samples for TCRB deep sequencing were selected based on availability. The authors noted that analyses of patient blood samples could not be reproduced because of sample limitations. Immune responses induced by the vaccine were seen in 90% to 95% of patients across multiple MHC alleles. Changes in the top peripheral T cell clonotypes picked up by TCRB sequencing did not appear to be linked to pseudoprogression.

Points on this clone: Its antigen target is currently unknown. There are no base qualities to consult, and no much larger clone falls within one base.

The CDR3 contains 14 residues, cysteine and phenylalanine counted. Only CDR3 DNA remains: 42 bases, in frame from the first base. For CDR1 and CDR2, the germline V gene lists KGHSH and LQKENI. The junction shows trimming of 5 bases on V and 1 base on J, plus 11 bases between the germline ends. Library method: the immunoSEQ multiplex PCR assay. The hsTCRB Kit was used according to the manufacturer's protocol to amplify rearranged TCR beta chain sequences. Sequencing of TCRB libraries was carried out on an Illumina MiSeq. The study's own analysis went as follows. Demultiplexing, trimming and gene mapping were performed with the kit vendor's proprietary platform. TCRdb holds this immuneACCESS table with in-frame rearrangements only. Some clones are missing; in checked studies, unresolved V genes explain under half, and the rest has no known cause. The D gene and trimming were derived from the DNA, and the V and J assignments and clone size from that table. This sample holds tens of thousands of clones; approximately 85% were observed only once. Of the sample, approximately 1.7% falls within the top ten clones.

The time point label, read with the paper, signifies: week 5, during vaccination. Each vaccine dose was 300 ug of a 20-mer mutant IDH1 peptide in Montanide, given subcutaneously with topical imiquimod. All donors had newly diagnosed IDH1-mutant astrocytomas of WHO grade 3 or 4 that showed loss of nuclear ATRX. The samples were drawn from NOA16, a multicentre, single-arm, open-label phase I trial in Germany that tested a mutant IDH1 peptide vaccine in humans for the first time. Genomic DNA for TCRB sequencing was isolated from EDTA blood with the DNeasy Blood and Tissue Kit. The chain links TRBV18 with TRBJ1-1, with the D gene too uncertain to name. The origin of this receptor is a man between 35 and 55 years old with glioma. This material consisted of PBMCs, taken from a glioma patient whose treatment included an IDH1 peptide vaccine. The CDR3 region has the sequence CASSMSGRNTEAFF. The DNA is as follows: TGTGCCAGCTCAATGTCCGGGAGGAACACTGAAGCTTTCTTT.